Below are 17 T cell receptor beta chains sequenced from a single sample in a study of blood T cell repertoires in COVID-19. The repertoire was sequenced with immunoSEQ multiplex PCR; TCRdb's copy has only in-frame clones and lacks some. The table includes about 300,000 clones, approximately 88% detected once. Sample: peripheral blood. The receptors originated from a human donor with COVID-19, enrolled during active disease. The donor label of this sample is uncertain.

The chain is built from TRBV4-3 and TRBJ2-6, with D tentatively TRBD2 (5 bases). Germline values: CDR1 LGHNA, CDR2 YSLEER. V lost 0 bases and J 7 bases, leaving 10 bases between the germline ends. There are 15 residues in the CDR3. CDR3 bases: TGCGCCAGCAGCCAAGATAGAGGGTCCGCCAACGTCCTGACTTTC. It encodes CASSQDRGSANVLTF.

The rearrangement joins TRBV28 to TRBJ2-1; tentative D call: TRBD2 (6 bases). V was clipped by 3 bases and J by 2 bases, with 11 bases between them. The CDR3 consists of 15 residues. CDR1 is MDHEN and CDR2 is SYDVKM in the germline V gene. The CDR3 DNA is TGTGCCAGCAGTTTGGGGGAGGTCCCCTACAATGAGCAGTTCTTC. Translated: CASSLGEVPYNEQFF.

The V gene is TRBV5-1, the J gene TRBJ2-3, with D possibly being TRBD2 (6 bases). Germline V gives CDR1 SGHRS, CDR2 YFSETQ. The V and J ends lost 0 bases and 2 bases respectively, with 10 bases between them. This CDR3 region has 15 residues. The CDR3 loop is CASSLAASDTDTQYF. The CDR3 DNA reads TGCGCCAGCAGCTTGGCCGCTAGCGACACAGATACGCAGTATTTT.

The V gene is TRBV6-5, the J gene TRBJ2-7; D gene uncertain. CDR3 length: 13 residues. Trimming shortened V by 8 bases and J by 0 bases, and 11 bases separated the two germline ends. Germline V gives CDR1 MNHEY, CDR2 SVGAGI. The CDR3 is CASSRGPSYEQYF. The CDR3, as DNA: TGTGCCAGCTCTCGCGGCCCCTCCTACGAGCAGTACTTC.

The CDR3 sequence: CASSYAPSRIFNEQFF. For the CDR3, the DNA is TGTGCCAGCAGTTACGCGCCTAGCAGGATATTCAATGAGCAGTTCTTC. This chain joins TRBV6-2 or TRBV6-3 and TRBJ2-1; tentatively, D is TRBD2 (5 bases). Germline V lookup: CDR1 MNHEY, CDR2 SVGEGT. V lost 2 bases and J lost 6, with 17 bases in between. CDR3 size: 16 residues.

The chain links TRBV7-9 to TRBJ2-7; TRBD1 matches at 7 bases. Looked up from germline, CDR1 is SEHNR and CDR2 is FQNEAQ (reference sequence). V trimming: 6 bases; J trimming: 3 bases; junction bases outside the gene matches: 5. The CDR3 spans 13 residues. CDR3 nucleotides: TGTGCCAGCAGTAACCGGGACAGCTACGAGCAGTACTTC. Its translation: CASSNRDSYEQYF.

The chain recombines TRBV5-1 with TRBJ2-7, with D possibly TRBD1 on 6 matching bases. The CDR3 has 14 residues. CDR1 is SGHRS and CDR2 is YFSETQ in the germline V gene. Trimming left V 2 bases short and J 5 bases short, with 14 bases between. The CDR3 is CASSLGQRADEQYF. The CDR3 nucleotides read TGCGCCAGCAGCTTAGGACAGCGAGCCGACGAGCAGTACTTC.

The V gene is TRBV15, the J gene TRBJ2-1; D might be TRBD1 (5 bases). Germline V gene sequence: CDR1 LNHNV, CDR2 YYDKDF (reference sequence). The germline V and J ends were trimmed by 0 bases and 2 bases, with 8 bases remaining between them. The CDR3 is 15 amino acids. In DNA, the CDR3 is TGTGCCACCAGCAGAGAAAGGGGTCCCTACAATGAGCAGTTCTTC. This codes for CATSRERGPYNEQFF.

This clone was counted once. The chain has TRBV6-1 and TRBJ1-1; D may be TRBD1 (5 bases). Trimming shortened V by 3 bases and J by 0 bases, and 11 bases separated the two germline ends. CDR1 MNHNS and CDR2 SASEGT come from the germline V gene. The CDR3 contains 15 residues. Here the CDR3 DNA reads TGTGCCAGCAGTGATGGGGGGACTGTGAACACTGAAGCTTTCTTT. This translates into CASSDGGTVNTEAFF.

This clone was picked up a small number of times. This rearrangement joins TRBV11-2 to TRBJ1-4; D may be TRBD1 (6 bases). From germline, CDR1 is SGHAT and CDR2 FQNNGV. Trimming stripped 3 bases from V and 2 bases from J, with 10 bases between. The CDR3 covers 15 residues. The DNA for the CDR3 is TGTGCCAGCAGCTTCGGACAGACTACTAATGAAAAACTGTTTTTT. It is translated as CASSFGQTTNEKLFF.

The V gene is TRBV28, the J gene TRBJ2-5; 10 bases align to TRBD1. Looked up from germline, CDR1 is MDHEN and CDR2 is SYDVKM. This CDR3 region has 14 residues. J gave up 2 bases and V 6 bases, and 3 bases lay outside the gene matches. This CDR3 is CASSKGQGQETQYF. CDR3 sequence (DNA): TGTGCCAGCAGCAAGGGACAGGGGCAAGAGACCCAGTACTTC.

This chain uses TRBV19 with TRBJ2-2; D gene unclear. Trimming removed 3 bases from V and 7 bases from J, with 9 bases in between. The CDR3 is made up of 13 amino acids. Germline V gene sequence: CDR1 LNHDA, CDR2 SQIVND (reference sequence). The CDR3 sequence: CASSIGNSGELFF. Written as DNA, the CDR3 is TGTGCCAGTAGTATTGGTAATAGCGGGGAGCTGTTTTTT.

The chain joins TRBV12-3 or TRBV12-4 to TRBJ2-3; TRBD2 matches at 7 bases. The junction had 9 bases not matched to a gene; V was cut back by 6 bases and J by 9 bases. The CDR3 is made up of 13 amino acids. CDR3 region: CASSSGTINTQYF. CDR3 coding DNA: TGTGCCAGCAGCTCAGGGACTATAAACACGCAGTATTTT.

The chain carries TRBV3-1 (or the pseudogene TRBV3-2) and TRBJ1-4; tentatively, D is TRBD1 (6 bases). The ends were cut back, 0 bases at V and 8 bases at J, with 16 bases in the middle. Germline V CDR1 and CDR2: LGHDT, YNNKEL (reference sequence). The CDR3 consists of 16 residues. DNA for the CDR3: TGTGCCAGCAGCCAAGAAGCAGGGGCGTCGAACGAAAAACTGTTTTTT. Protein sequence: CASSQEAGASNEKLFF.

The V and J genes are TRBV25-1 and TRBJ1-1, with D unresolved. This CDR3 has 11 residues. Germline V gene lookup returns CDR1 MGHDK and CDR2 SYGVNS. With 3 bases removed from V and 10 bases from J, the gap between germline ends came to 9 bases. The CDR3 sequence: CASSELERAFF. CDR3 DNA: TGTGCCAGCAGTGAGCTGGAGCGAGCTTTCTTT.

This rearrangement joins TRBV5-4 to TRBJ2-7; possible D gene TRBD2, 5 bases. V was trimmed by 2 bases and J by 2 bases, leaving 11 bases between them. Germline V CDR1 and CDR2: SGHNT, YYREEE (reference sequence). The CDR3 is 14 amino acids. The CDR3 region is CASSFTSGPYEQYF. The CDR3 DNA reads as TGTGCCAGCAGCTTCACCAGCGGACCCTACGAGCAGTACTTC.

This sequence joins TRBV7-2 and TRBJ2-1; 9 nucleotides align to TRBD2. Germline V gene sequence: CDR1 SGHTA, CDR2 FQGNSA. The CDR3 loop spans 15 amino acids. Unmatched junction bases numbered 7, after V lost 2 bases and J lost 8 bases. This CDR3 reads CASSLSGGRGHEQFF. The DNA of the CDR3 is TGTGCCAGCAGCTTATCAGGCGGGAGGGGACATGAGCAGTTCTTC.